The source of this T cell receptor (beta chain) is a study of T cells in Graves' hyperthyroidism and ophthalmopathy. Looking at the study overall: At initial diagnosis, before any treatment had begun, peripheral blood was obtained.

This clonotype was found many times. Its antigen remains unknown. The CDR3 length is 13 residues. V gave up 5 bases and J gave up 3 bases, with 10 bases separating them. Germline-derived CDR1 and CDR2 are SEHNR and FQNEAQ (reference sequence). The study's findings and limits: Most expanded thyroid clonotypes above 0.001 also appeared in blood.

TCR beta CDR3 sequences were amplified from RNA transcripts. An initial round of RT-PCR targeting the TCR CDR3 relied on the HTBI primer set. TCRdb itself ran the multiplex PCR reads through MiXCR, one entry per CDR3 protein. The repertoire holds around 240,000 distinct CDR3 sequences, with roughly 15% as singletons. Those with hyperthyroidism were 18 to 65 years old, newly diagnosed, and ill for under 2 months. Orbital computed tomography, thyroid ultrasound, serum thyroxine and TRAb, and clinical symptoms together informed the diagnoses. The sample consisted of blood. This receptor was obtained from a woman between 35 and 50 years old with Graves' hyperthyroidism that later progressed to Graves' ophthalmopathy. The chain is built from TRBV7-9 and TRBJ1-1; a weak D match, TRBD1 (6 bases). The DNA of the CDR3 is TGTGCCAGCAGCCGGAACAGGGACACTGAAGCTTTCTTT. It codes for CASSRNRDTEAFF.